This record looks at one T cell receptor (beta chain) sequence and its context. The sample holds one count of this clone. There is no known antigen for this receptor. No much larger clone exists at a distance of one base, and base qualities are not known. The receptor library was made with the immunoSEQ multiplex PCR assay. The multiplex PCR relied on a mix of 60 forward primers for TCR Vbeta segments and 13 reverse primers for TCR Jbeta segments. The CDR3 region of rearranged TCR beta genes was amplified from genomic DNA with a multiplex PCR assay. The amplified TCR beta libraries were sequenced on the Illumina HiSeq System as 87-base-pair reads. Processing in the source paper ran as follows. Across the 670 or so repertoires, a later analysis counted approximately 75 million unique TCR beta chains, around 10 million of which were shared by at least two donors. Raw reads were error-corrected and collapsed into unique sequences with a nearest-neighbor algorithm that merged closely related sequences to remove PCR and sequencing errors. V, D and J gene segments were assigned by aligning CDR3 sequences to IMGT reference sequences. For a sequence to be retained, a match of at least six nucleotides was required to both a V gene segment and a J gene segment. A rearrangement counted as productive if the CDR3 had no stop codons and remained in frame with V and J, and every other rearrangement counted as non-productive. Following IMGT convention, CDR3 was defined as the stretch from the second conserved V-encoded cysteine to the conserved J-encoded phenylalanine. In an earlier analysis of more than 550 of the donors, sequences lacking an unambiguous match to a single V gene segment were excluded. An earlier analysis of a few hundred of the donors called V segments functional above 56.7% productive rearrangements and segregating when the between-donor standard deviation exceeded 5%. A statistical classification framework was developed to diagnose cytomegalovirus status using the catalog of TCR beta chain sequences. In a later analysis, TCR nucleotide sequences were compared against IMGT/GENE-DB human TR gene sequences so that V and J genes could be assigned. In a later analysis, CDR3 sequences and most-parsimonious VDJ recombination scenarios were assigned using the TCRdist pipeline. A later analysis defined each TCR beta chain by its CDR3 amino acid sequence plus V-gene family, and excluded reads lacking a unique V-gene family. A later analysis removed 592 highly shared, low-generation-probability nucleotide sequences to deal with suspected cross-contamination and a sequencing artifact. A later analysis calculated a clonal expansion index for each public chain from normalized within-repertoire ranks of inferred template counts. Generation probabilities in a later analysis came from a VDJ recombination model fitted to out-of-frame rearrangements, and those results were checked against IGoR. A later analysis scored TCR-TCR, TCR-HLA and TCR-CMV co-occurrence with hypergeometric tests, applying a repertoire-size bias correction to TCR pairs. A later analysis estimated false discovery rates by permuting HLA or CMV assignments 20 times. A later analysis grouped co-occurring TCRs with DBSCAN, adding TCRdist sequence similarity when clustering within HLA-allele-positive subsets. For co-occurrence clustering, repertoires with fewer than 30,000 or more than 120,000 public chains were excluded, along with 4 to 6 repertoires with anomalous nucleotide sharing. Entries here come from immuneACCESS through TCRdb and include only in-frame sequences with V and J called. Some clones fail to appear in such tables; in the studies checked, an unresolved V gene covers under half of the shortfall, and the cause of the remainder is unknown. V and J calls and clone size are as listed in that table; D and trimming were resolved from the DNA. The sample profile shows about 160,000 clones; around 83% of them were found once. 0.96% of the sample comes from the top ten.

In total, about 650 healthy bone marrow donors made up the cohort. At the time of sampling, all cohort members were nominally healthy, though unrecorded immune exposures were likely present. The donor tested CMV seropositive and was one of the 289 seropositive cohort members. Each donor provided a peripheral blood sample, and peripheral blood mononuclear cells were used for TCR beta sequencing. Genomic DNA was extracted from the blood cell samples with the Qiagen DNeasy Blood Extraction Kit. The sample originates from a study of cytomegalovirus exposure and HLA in healthy donors (dated by TCRdb to 2015 to 2018). Background on the whole study: In an earlier analysis of about 560 of the donors, 250 to 350 Gb of sequence data and 120 million or so unique TCR beta sequences from 150 million to 200 million T cells were reported. Donor age, sex, ethnicity and CMV serostatus were compiled alongside the repertoire data. Typing coverage differed by locus: A, B, C, DRB1 and DQB1 were typed in roughly 620-630 donors, DQA1 in 522, DPA1 in 600 to 610, and DPB1 in around 440. Of the roughly 400 genotyped donors, 65% to 90% fell in the genetic ancestry cluster associated with self-reported Caucasian donors. Five DR-DQ haplotypes were handled as single units for association and clustering, since linkage in the cohort was strong. An early release covering over 500 HLA-typed donors comprised about 320 gigabases of sequencing data and tens of millions of unique TCR sequences. Across approximately 400 genotyped donors of the cohort, an average of roughly 200,000 unique TCR beta nucleotide sequences per donor were sequenced, and 15% to 20% of those sequences were non-productive. The study was designed to test whether signatures of past pathogen exposure could be identified by cataloging public T cell receptors. Class I and class II HLA loci were covered by the typing at four-digit resolution. Using immunosequencing, the study profiled T cell repertoires from about 620 subjects and related those repertoires to cytomegalovirus serostatus. To predict cytomegalovirus infection status, the study brought together high-throughput TCR immunosequencing, statistical association of individual TCRs with disease status, and machine learning. All discovery cohort repertoires had been generated using a single sequencing platform. An earlier analysis of a few hundred of the donors applied high-throughput TCR beta sequencing to assess whether each TCR beta V gene segment acted as functional or pseudogenic. A later genetic analysis took genome-wide SNP genotypes for about 55% of the roughly 670 donors and used that subset as a discovery cohort. A later analysis re-analyzed previously published TCR beta repertoires from 500 to 700 donors and added high-resolution HLA genotyping to study TCR occurrence patterns. Rather than using new phenotypic data, the later analysis identified candidate immune exposures from TCR beta sequences and from how often those sequences occurred across donors. Besides the first cohort of 666 subjects, a separate validation cohort made up of 90 to 150 different subjects was used. Results and caveats for the whole study, not just this receptor: In a later analysis, the rate of TCR association differed among HLA loci, with DRB1 alleles having the most associated TCRs and HLA-C alleles having the fewest. Presence/absence analyses assumed roughly uniform sequencing depth across donors, an assumption that may not hold. A later analysis reported that several top co-occurrence clusters appeared linked to parvovirus B19, influenza, CMV and Epstein-Barr virus. According to a later genetic analysis, donors in an Asian-associated ancestry cluster had fewer N-insertions in productive TCRs than the roughly 660-donor mean. The classifier was reported to diagnose cytomegalovirus status with high specificity and sensitivity in both the original cohort and the validation cohort. In a later analysis, 16,951 TCR beta sequences were associated with specific HLA alleles at a false discovery rate of 0.05. In a later analysis, most CMV-associated TCR beta chains were found to appear HLA-restricted, with HLA associations seemingly driven largely by CMV exposure. In a later analysis, HLA-associated TCR beta chains showed more clonal expansion and lower generation probabilities than non-associated chains that were equally common. A later genetic analysis associated a missense DCLRE1C variant with V-gene and J-gene trimming of TCR beta chains, and an independent cohort replicated the association. In vitro tests confirmed that three of the cytomegalovirus-associated TCR beta chains recognize cytomegalovirus antigens. The cohort was sequenced for TCR beta chains only, and without alpha or paired-chain data the features that could be detected were limited. Most TCR sequences were observed very rarely across donors, whereas some public TCRs were present in many individuals. According to the authors, the approach could potentially be generalized to other disease states and immunological phenotypes. HLA typing was unavailable for some donors at each locus, so association tests used only the typed subset. Assigning TCR associations to individual alleles was difficult when HLA alleles, especially DR and DQ, strongly co-occurred. The only immune exposure information available for the cohort was CMV serostatus. A further reported finding was that TCR beta sequences accurately predicted the HLA-A and HLA-B alleles for most subjects in the first cohort. A total of some 180 TCR beta chains were listed by the study as associated with cytomegalovirus. Linkage disequilibrium might explain the correlated functional status among segregating V segments, but an unknown experimental factor could not be excluded. Broadly in line with IMGT annotations, most TCR beta V segments showed up in productive rearrangements about 87% or about 30% of the time in an earlier analysis of around 550 of the donors. A cluster of highly shared sequence variants was judged likely to be a technical artifact of the sequencing pipeline. Because counts were too low, some 16 rarely observed V segments, including chromosome 9 orphons, were excluded from the earlier analysis of some 590 of the donors.

The source material was PBMCs. The sequence was collected from a girl aged 2 to 9 in good health and CMV-seropositive.

The CDR3 reads as follows: CASSSGEAYNEQFF. The DNA sequence reads TGTGCCAGCAGCAGCGGGGAGGCCTACAATGAGCAGTTCTTC. Recombination joined TRBV7-9 with TRBJ2-1; TRBD2 aligns with 7 central bases. The CDR3 spans 14 residues, from the cysteine through the phenylalanine. Only the CDR3 DNA is retained, 42 bases long and in frame from the first base. Trimming takes 5 bases off V and 2 bases off J; junction bases not matched to a gene: 3. CDR1 SEHNR and CDR2 FQNEAQ are derived from the germline V gene (reference sequence).